The 32 T cell receptor beta chains below come from one sample, sequenced in a study of blood T cell repertoires in COVID-19. The data were produced by immunoSEQ multiplex PCR, yet TCRdb's version contains in-frame clones alone and is incomplete. The sample yields just under 65,000 clones, over 65% seen once. Sequenced input: peripheral blood. These receptors were taken from a man aged 60 to 75 with COVID-19, enrolled during active disease.

The chain has TRBV2 and TRBJ2-5; a possible D gene is TRBD2 (5 bases). V was pared by 6 bases and J by 5 bases, with 19 bases between. CDR1 and CDR2 from the germline V gene are SNHLY and FYNNEI. The CDR3 extends over 15 amino acids. CDR3 sequence (DNA): TGTGCCAGCAGAGACACGGAGAGCGGCATTGAGACCCAGTACTTC. This sequence encodes CASRDTESGIETQYF.

The gene calls are TRBV6-5 and TRBJ1-3, with a tentative D call TRBD1 (5 bases). Germline V CDR1 and CDR2: MNHEY, SVGAGI. The CDR3 runs to 15 residues. Trimming took off 6 bases at V and 0 bases at J, with 12 bases between the two ends. CDR3 region: CASSTGLNSGNTIYF. The CDR3, as DNA: TGTGCCAGCAGCACGGGACTCAACTCTGGAAACACCATATATTTT.

The rearrangement joins TRBV9 to TRBJ1-5; D unclear. V gave up 3 bases and J gave up 7 bases, with 14 bases separating them. The germline V gene encodes CDR1 SGDLS and CDR2 YYNGEE. The CDR3 is 14 residues long. This chain's CDR3 is CASSAYSAGQPQHF. The CDR3 DNA follows: TGTGCCAGCAGCGCCTACAGTGCTGGACAGCCCCAGCATTTT.

The gene calls are TRBV28 and TRBJ2-4, with D maybe TRBD2 (6 bases). The CDR3 spans 16 residues. CDR1 and CDR2 (germline): MDHEN, SYDVKM. V was pared by 6 bases and J by 0 bases, with 15 bases between. The CDR3 DNA follows: TGTGCCAGCAGCTCGGCGGGGCCCGAAGCCAAAAACATTCAGTACTTC. Its translation is CASSSAGPEAKNIQYF.

The chain employs TRBV2 and TRBJ2-1, with TRBD2 matching over 8 bases. V trimming: 0 bases; J trimming: 8 bases; junction bases outside the gene matches: 9. This CDR3 has 16 residues. Per germline, CDR1 SNHLY and CDR2 FYNNEI. CDR3 coding DNA: TGTGCCAGCAGTGAAGCGGGTCCGGGGGGGCGCGATGAGCAGTTCTTC. Its protein is CASSEAGPGGRDEQFF. Full variable domain (remainder filled in from reference TRBV2 and TRBJ2-1): EPEVTQTPSHQVTQMGQEVILRCVPISNHLYFYWYRQILGQKVEFLVSFYNNEISEKSEIFDDQFSVERPDGSNFTLKIRSTKLEDSAMYFCASSEAGPGGRDEQFFGPGTRLTVL.

This clone has just a few counts. CDR3 loop: CASSLGRSGEKLFF. The CDR3 DNA reads as TGTGCCAGCAGCTTGGGACGGAGCGGGGAAAAACTGTTTTTT. The genes are TRBV7-9 and TRBJ1-4; tentatively, D is TRBD1 (5 bases). Between the trimmed V and J ends, which lost 3 bases and 8 bases, there was a span of 13 bases. The CDR3 extends over 14 amino acids. The germline V gene encodes CDR1 SEHNR and CDR2 FQNEAQ (reference sequence).

The chain has TRBV2 and TRBJ2-7; 7 bases are a match to TRBD2. V shed 1 base and J 5 bases; nucleotides not matched to a gene: 8. Germline loops: CDR1 SNHLY, CDR2 FYNNEI. This CDR3 spans 15 amino acids. Here the CDR3 DNA reads TGTGCCAGCAGTGAAGGGACTAGTGTAGGGCACGAGCAGTACTTC. The encoded protein is CASSEGTSVGHEQYF.

The chain combines TRBV9 with TRBJ2-7; 13 bases map to TRBD2. Germline CDR1 is SGDLS and CDR2 is YYNGEE. The CDR3 sequence is 15 residues long. Trimming cost V 4 bases and J 7 bases; bases outside gene matches: 8. The CDR3 DNA sequence: TGTGCCAGCAGCATCGGACTAGCGGGAGAAGGGGAGCAGTACTTC. As protein: CASSIGLAGEGEQYF.

This chain links TRBV11-3 with TRBJ2-5; 7 bases are shared with TRBD2. V lost 6 bases, J lost 4 bases, and 8 bases stayed unmatched. Germline CDR1 reads SGHNT; CDR2 reads YENEEA. The CDR3 sequence is 14 residues long. The CDR3: CASSLGGTRETQYF. The CDR3 DNA sequence: TGTGCCAGCAGTCTCGGGGGGACGCGAGAGACCCAGTACTTC.

The rearrangement joins TRBV7-6 to TRBJ2-6; 11 nucleotides align to TRBD1. The CDR3 covers 17 residues. Germline V gene sequence: CDR1 SGHVS, CDR2 FNYEAQ. Trimming at V came to 6 bases and at J to 3 bases, leaving 7 bases not matched to a gene. The CDR3 loop reads CASRAGQGAFGANVLTF. DNA for the CDR3: TGTGCCAGCAGAGCTGGACAGGGGGCTTTTGGGGCCAACGTCCTGACTTTC.

Concerning this clone: Other nucleotide sequences in the sample specify the same CDR3. The chain links TRBV29-1 to TRBJ1-5; D uncertain. The germline CDR1 and CDR2 sequences are SQVTM and ANQGSEA. V gave up 4 bases and J gave up 3 bases, with 7 bases separating them. This CDR3 has 12 amino acids. CDR3 coding DNA: TGCAGCGTTGGGGGAGACAATCAGCCCCAGCATTTT. Translating it yields CSVGGDNQPQHF. Full variable domain (remainder filled in from reference TRBV29-1 and TRBJ1-5): SAVISQKPSRDICQRGTSLTIQCQVDSQVTMMFWYRQQPGQSLTLIATANQGSEATYESGFVIDKFPISRPNLTFSTLTVSNMSPEDSSIYLCSVGGDNQPQHFGDGTRLSIL.

This chain links TRBV5-1 with TRBJ2-2; possibly TRBD2 for D (6 bases). Germline V gene lookup returns CDR1 SGHRS and CDR2 YFSETQ. Trimming removed 1 base at V and 1 base at J, with 8 bases between. This CDR3 spans 15 amino acids. The CDR3 region has the DNA TGCGCCAGCAGCTTGTTGCGGGAGAACACCGGGGAGCTGTTTTTT. This codes for CASSLLRENTGELFF.

CDR3 residues: CASHLGRGNTEAFF. CDR3 bases: TGCGCCAGCCATCTCGGGAGGGGAAACACTGAAGCTTTCTTT. The chain combines TRBV5-1 with TRBJ1-1; TRBD1 is a possible D gene (5 bases). The V and J ends lost 7 bases and 2 bases respectively, with 15 bases between them. The CDR3 is 14 amino acids. CDR1 and CDR2 from the germline V gene are SGHRS and YFSETQ.

Only a few counts were recorded for this clone. J is TRBJ2-7 and V is TRBV11-3; 9 positions agree with TRBD2. Unmatched junction bases numbered 3, after V lost 5 bases and J lost 7 bases. CDR1 SGHNT and CDR2 YENEEA come from the germline V gene. This CDR3 region has 12 residues. CDR3 region: CASSQTSGEQYF. CDR3 DNA sequence: TGTGCCAGCAGCCAGACTAGCGGAGAGCAGTACTTC.

V gene TRBV21-1 combines with J gene TRBJ2-3; the table names TRBD2, a call not compared with the DNA. TRBV21-1 represents a pseudogene. This CDR3 contains 13 residues. In DNA, the CDR3 is TGTGCCAGCACCCCCCCTAGGCCAGATACGCAGTATTTT. Its protein product is CASTPPRPDTQYF.

The chain carries TRBV7-6 and TRBJ2-1; maybe TRBD1 (6 bases). V lost 1 base and J lost 6, with 16 bases in between. Germline CDR1 SGHVS, CDR2 FNYEAQ. The CDR3 covers 16 residues. The CDR3 loop reads CASSLVGGTSFNEQFF. CDR3 DNA: TGTGCCAGCAGCTTAGTAGGGGGTACTAGTTTCAATGAGCAGTTCTTC.

This chain uses TRBV7-9 with TRBJ2-2; no definite D call. CDR1 and CDR2 (germline): SEHNR, FQNEAQ (reference sequence). The CDR3 consists of 13 residues. Trimming left V 4 bases short and J 4 bases short, with 7 bases between. The CDR3 coding sequence is TGTGCCAGCAGCTCCCGGTTCACCGGGGAGCTGTTTTTT. Translating gives CASSSRFTGELFF.

The chain uses TRBV3-1 (or the pseudogene TRBV3-2) and TRBJ1-1, with TRBD1 matching over 7 bases. CDR3 length: 14 residues. Germline values: CDR1 LGHDT, CDR2 YNNKEL (reference sequence). Trimming cost V 4 bases and J 5 bases; bases outside gene matches: 7. In nucleotides, the CDR3 is TGTGCCAGCAGCCTACCGGGACAGAGGACTGAAGCTTTCTTT. It yields the protein CASSLPGQRTEAFF.

The chain joins TRBV28 to TRBJ1-6; TRBD1 agrees at 7 bases. J was trimmed by 4 bases and V by 5 bases; bases with no gene match: 8. From germline, CDR1 is MDHEN and CDR2 SYDVKM. The CDR3 covers 16 residues. The CDR3 DNA reads TGTGCCAGCAGTCCAACTACAGGGGTGTATAATTCACCCCTCCACTTT. Protein sequence: CASSPTTGVYNSPLHF.

V is TRBV30 and J is TRBJ2-5, with 9 bases lining up with TRBD2. The junction had 7 bases not matched to a gene; V was cut back by 1 base and J by 4 bases. The germline V gene has CDR1 GTSNPN and CDR2 SVGIG (reference sequence). This CDR3 region has 15 residues. This chain's CDR3 is CAWSGGRALGETQYF. The CDR3 nucleotides are TGTGCCTGGAGTGGCGGGAGGGCCCTGGGAGAGACCCAGTACTTC. The full variable domain, completed using reference TRBV30 and TRBJ2-5, is SQTIHQWPATLVQPVGSPLSLECTVEGTSNPNLYWYRQAAGRGLQLLFYSVGIGQISSEVPQNLSASRPQDRQFILSSKKLLLSDSGFYLCAWSGGRALGETQYFGPGTRLLVL.

This sequence joins TRBV6-4 and TRBJ1-5, with D hard to call. V was cut by 3 bases and J by 4 bases, with 7 bases left in between. In germline, CDR1 is MRHNA, CDR2 SNTAGT. The CDR3 is made up of 13 amino acids. The CDR3 spells CASSETVNQPQHF. CDR3 DNA sequence: TGTGCCAGCAGTGAAACAGTTAATCAGCCCCAGCATTTT.

The CDR3 reads CASSSTGRLRREQYF. The DNA for the CDR3 is TGTGCCAGCAGCTCGACAGGCCGCCTTAGGCGTGAGCAGTACTTC. The V and J genes are TRBV13 and TRBJ2-7; D is possibly TRBD1 (6 bases). Germline V gives CDR1 PRHDT, CDR2 FYEKMQ (reference sequence). V dropped 4 bases and J dropped 7 bases, with 20 bases sitting between them. The CDR3 runs to 15 residues.

The table lists this clone with a count of one. The genes are TRBV7-6 and TRBJ2-7, with 8 bases aligning to TRBD1. The V gene end was trimmed by 5 bases and the J gene end by 5 bases; junction bases not matched to a gene: 11. The germline V gene has CDR1 SGHVS and CDR2 FNYEAQ. This CDR3 is 15 amino acids long. In DNA form, the CDR3 reads TGTGCCAGCAGCACCTGGACAGGGAGGAAGAACGAGCAGTACTTC. It codes for CASSTWTGRKNEQYF. The whole variable domain, filled in from reference TRBV7-6 and TRBJ2-7, reads GAGVSQSPRYKVTKRGQDVALRCDPISGHVSLYWYRQALGQGPEFLTYFNYEAQQDKSGLPNDRFSAERPEGSISTLTIQRTEQRDSAMYRCASSTWTGRKNEQYFGPGTRLTVT.

The rearrangement links TRBV7-9 to TRBJ2-5; possibly TRBD1 for D (5 bases). The CDR3 is made up of 14 amino acids. Germline V CDR1 and CDR2: SEHNR, FQNEAQ (reference sequence). V lost 5 bases and J lost 5, with 15 bases in between. The CDR3 here is CASSHGQGGETQYF. CDR3 nucleotides: TGTGCCAGCAGCCACGGGCAGGGTGGGGAGACCCAGTACTTC. Combining the CDR3 with reference TRBV7-9 and TRBJ2-5 gives the whole variable domain DTGVSQNPRHKITKRGQNVTFRCDPISEHNRLYWYRQTLGQGPEFLTYFQNEAQLEKSRLLSDRFSAERPKGSFSTLEIQRTEQGDSAMYLCASSHGQGGETQYFGPGTRLLVL.

The chain carries TRBV5-1 and TRBJ2-3; weak D call: TRBD1 (6 bases). CDR1 and CDR2 (germline): SGHRS, YFSETQ. CDR3 length equals 15 residues. The V and J ends lost 0 bases and 4 bases respectively, with 12 bases between them. CDR3 sequence: CASSLGGGYSDTQYF. Here the CDR3 DNA reads TGCGCCAGCAGCTTGGGAGGGGGTTATTCAGATACGCAGTATTTT.

The V and J genes are TRBV6-2 or TRBV6-3 and TRBJ2-1, with D perhaps matching TRBD1 (6 bases). Germline-derived CDR1 and CDR2 are MNHEY and SVGEGT. Trimming removed 5 bases from V and 6 bases from J, with 17 bases in between. This CDR3 comprises 15 residues. As DNA, the CDR3 is TGTGCCAGCAGTCGACTCCACGGGACACCCAATGAGCAGTTCTTC. This encodes CASSRLHGTPNEQFF.

The chain has TRBV6-5 and TRBJ2-1; 10 bases align to TRBD2. The length of the CDR3 is 14 residues. V gave up 6 bases and J gave up 5 bases; unmatched junction bases: 4. The germline gives CDR1 MNHEY, CDR2 SVGAGI. In DNA form, the CDR3 reads TGTGCCAGCAGGAGAGGACTAGCGGACAATGAGCAGTTCTTC. Protein: CASRRGLADNEQFF.

V and J are TRBV28 and TRBJ2-3, with 7 bases identical to TRBD1. V shed 6 bases and J 5 bases; nucleotides not matched to a gene: 14. Per germline, CDR1 MDHEN and CDR2 SYDVKM. This CDR3 has 16 amino acids. The CDR3 DNA reads TGTGCCAGCAGCCACCCGAGGGGCAGGGGGAAAGATACGCAGTATTTT. This codes for CASSHPRGRGKDTQYF.

This rearrangement joins TRBV5-1 to TRBJ2-2; D not resolved. The V and J ends lost 4 bases and 0 bases respectively, with 13 bases between them. This CDR3 has 16 amino acids. Germline values: CDR1 SGHRS, CDR2 YFSETQ. CDR3 loop: CASSAADLPNTGELFF. The CDR3 coding sequence is TGCGCCAGCAGCGCCGCCGACTTACCGAACACCGGGGAGCTGTTTTTT.

This clone has a handful of counts. Here the CDR3 reads CASSFKGQYNEKLFF. DNA of the CDR3: TGTGCCAGCAGCTTCAAGGGACAGTATAATGAAAAACTGTTTTTT. The chain employs TRBV7-9 and TRBJ1-4, with 7 bases that match TRBD1. The CDR3 extends over 15 amino acids. The germline gives CDR1 SEHNR, CDR2 FQNEAQ (reference sequence). J gave up 4 bases and V 3 bases, and 5 bases lay outside the gene matches.

This clone was observed a few times. The chain joins TRBV10-3 to TRBJ2-1, with 7 bases matching TRBD2. J gave up 2 bases and V 8 bases, and 12 bases lay outside the gene matches. Germline V gene lookup returns CDR1 ENHRY and CDR2 SYGVKD. There are 16 residues in the CDR3. CDR3 in DNA: TGTGCCATCGGGGCGAGCGGGACGGTCCCCTACAATGAGCAGTTCTTC. This sequence encodes CAIGASGTVPYNEQFF.

This chain joins TRBV11-2 and TRBJ2-3, with D maybe TRBD2 (7 bases). The V end lost 5 bases, the J end lost 1 base, and 19 bases lay between the germline ends. Germline V gene sequence: CDR1 SGHAT, CDR2 FQNNGV. This CDR3 is 17 amino acids long. This chain's CDR3 is CASSLRRGRGGTDTQYF. The CDR3 region has the DNA TGTGCCAGCAGCCTTCGGCGGGGGCGTGGGGGCACAGATACGCAGTATTTT.